This T cell receptor (beta chain) was sequenced for a study of early T cells in non-severe SARS-CoV-2 infection. Germline assignment: CDR1 MNHEY and CDR2 SVGEGT. Trimming pared 6 bases from V and 4 bases from J, leaving 18 bases between. The CDR3 contains 15 residues. In this sample, this clonotype turned up a few times. The antigen is unknown. TCRdb analysed the 5' RACE reads with MiXCR anew, one entry per CDR3 protein. The sample holds approximately 50,000 distinct CDR3 sequences, about 9.3% seen once. Study outcomes and limitations: VDJdb-based annotation leaned toward anti-spike CD8 responses and missed private and CD4 specificities.

The sequenced material came from whole blood. The chain links TRBV6-2 or TRBV6-3 to TRBJ1-1; TRBD1 is a possible D gene (6 bases). This TCR derives from an adult who was a healthcare worker with PCR-confirmed SARS-CoV-2 infection or an uninfected control (not recorded which). In DNA form, the CDR3 reads TGTGCCAGCAGGGGCGACAGGACTCAGGGCACTGAAGCTTTCTTT. Protein product: CASRGDRTQGTEAFF.